The 2 T cell receptor beta chains below all came from one sample that was sequenced in a study of T cell clonality in common variable immunodeficiency. Here immunoSEQ multiplex PCR was the method, and the copy in TCRdb shows in-frame clones only, minus some. The sample shows 35,000 to 45,000 clones, none of them appearing just once. Input material: peripheral blood mononuclear cells. The receptors were sampled from a person between 18 and 69 years old in good health.

This clone showed up many times. The read terminates 3 residues ahead of where the CDR3 ends, so the germline J gene completes it. The rearrangement uses TRBV20-1 and TRBJ1-1; perhaps TRBD1 as D (6 bases). The CDR3 has 13 residues. CDR1 and CDR2 from the germline V gene are DFQATT and SNEGSKA (reference sequence). The sequenced part of the CDR3 DNA is TGCAGTGCCACCAGTGGGGGGGCGCGAGAA. Residues: CSATSGGARE. The CDR3, in full, reads CSATSGGAREAFF.

This clone was counted at least ten times. The read ends 3 residues before the CDR3 terminus; that terminus is restored from the germline J gene. The chain joins TRBV13 to TRBJ2-1; 9 nucleotides match TRBD2. The junction had 7 bases not matched to a gene; V was cut back by 4 bases and J by 9 bases. Germline values: CDR1 PRHDT, CDR2 FYEKMQ (reference sequence). The CDR3 totals 14 residues. CDR3 sequence: CASSSSGTSFEQFF. The CDR3 bases that were read are TGTGCCAGCAGCTCATCCGGGACTAGCTTTGAG.